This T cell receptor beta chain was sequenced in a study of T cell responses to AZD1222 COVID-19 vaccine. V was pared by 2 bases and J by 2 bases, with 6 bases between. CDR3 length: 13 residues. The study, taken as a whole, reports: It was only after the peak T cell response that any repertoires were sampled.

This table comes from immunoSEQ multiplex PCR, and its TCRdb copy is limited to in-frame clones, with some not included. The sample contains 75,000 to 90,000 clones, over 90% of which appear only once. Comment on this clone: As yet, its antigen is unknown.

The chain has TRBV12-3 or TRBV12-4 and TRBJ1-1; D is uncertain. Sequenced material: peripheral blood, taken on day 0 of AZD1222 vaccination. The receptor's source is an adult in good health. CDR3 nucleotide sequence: TGTGCCAGCAGTTTACACGTAAACACTGAAGCTTTCTTT. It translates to CASSLHVNTEAFF.